This T cell receptor (beta chain) was observed in a study of post-analysis software for immune sequencing data. Trimming cost V 7 bases and J 1 base; bases outside gene matches: 3. The CDR3 extends over 12 amino acids. Germline values: CDR1 SQVTM, CDR2 ANQGSEA. This clonotype appeared many times. Its antigen is unknown. Study findings and constraints: Controls had lower frequencies than patients of five or six TRBV segments, which included TRBV5-6, TRBV5-1 and TRBV20-1. Versus controls, multiple sclerosis patients showed significantly lower diversity (normalized Chao1).

Unique molecular identifiers were carried by the TCR beta cDNA libraries. Roughly 500,000 cDNA molecules came from about 1 to 10 million T cells. TCRdb called the PCR reads again in MiXCR, with one record for every CDR3 protein. The sample has approximately 150,000 distinct CDR3 sequences; 30% are singletons. The sequenced material came from blood. The origin of this receptor is a girl between 10 and 17 years old with multiple sclerosis. This chain links TRBV29-1 with TRBJ1-2; 7 bases are shared with TRBD1. The CDR3 coding sequence is TGCAGCGCGGGACAGCGTAACTATGGCTACACCTTC. Translation gives CSAGQRNYGYTF.